This passage covers 15 T cell receptor beta chains from one sample sequenced in a study of tumor-infiltrating lymphocytes in primary liver carcinoma. Researchers generated TCR beta cDNA from approximately 0.55 ug of total RNA, relying on a constant-region primer. Libraries for TCR beta were built through three nested multiplex PCR rounds, which together made up a slightly modified ARM-PCR procedure. TRBV1-TRBV30 forward primers and a C-beta reverse primer were used in the first two PCR rounds, which each ran for 10 cycles. Each CDR3 protein gets one entry after TCRdb re-called the multiplex PCR reads with MiXCR. The sample has tens of thousands of distinct CDR3 sequences; about 73% are singletons. The tissue used was unsorted bulk material of roughly 17-34 mg. RNA and DNA were co-extracted from it with the AllPrep DNA/RNA mini kit. Material: liver tumor tissue from sampling region 2. Described subset: tumor region T2, inferior pole. The source is a man between 40 and 49 years old with primary liver carcinoma and hepatitis B virus infection.

Concerning this clonotype: Compared with germline, one end of the junction differs, possibly owing to a read error. V usage is TRBV30 and J usage is TRBJ1-2; possible D gene TRBD1, 5 bases. The CDR3 length is 12 residues. The germline gives CDR1 GTSNPN, CDR2 SVGIG (reference sequence). CDR3 bases: TGCGCCTGGAGTGTCGGGGCATATGGCTACGCCTTC. Amino acid sequence: CAWSVGAYGYAF.

This clonotype was recorded many times. The genes are TRBV30 and TRBJ2-1; no definite D call. Deletions cut 3 bases from V and 8 bases from J, with 8 bases between. The germline V gene encodes CDR1 GTSNPN and CDR2 SVGIG (reference sequence). This CDR3 contains 11 residues. The CDR3 sequence is CAWSPVDEQFF. Written as DNA, the CDR3 is TGTGCCTGGAGCCCTGTCGATGAGCAGTTCTTC.

Points on this clonotype: The junction shows a germline mismatch at one end, possibly a read error. The J gene is TRBJ2-3, the V gene TRBV11-2; the D is unclear. The germline CDR1 and CDR2 sequences are SGHAT and FQNNGV. CDR3 length: 14 amino acids. The CDR3 nucleotides read TGTGCGAGCAGCCCGAGCTCCCCGTCAGATACGCATTATTTT. Translated: CASSPSSPSDTHYF.

Note on this clonotype: At one boundary the junction diverges from the germline segment, which might be a read error. The CDR3 spells CASCQVGLGTQYF. The CDR3 nucleotides read TGTGCCAGCTGCCAAGTGGGATTAGGTACGCAGTATTTT. This chain links TRBV14 with TRBJ2-3; D remains ambiguous. CDR3 size: 13 residues. The germline V gene encodes CDR1 SGHDN and CDR2 FVKESK.

This clonotype was observed a single time. The conserved phenylalanine or tryptophan normally closing the CDR3 is absent here, so this likely arose from a read error. This chain uses TRBV11-2 with TRBJ2-7, with D tentatively TRBD1 (6 bases). Trimming took off 1 base at V and 2 bases at J, with 12 bases between the two ends. This CDR3 spans 15 amino acids. The germline gives CDR1 SGHAT, CDR2 FQNNGV. The CDR3, as DNA: TGTGCCAGCAGCTTAGGCAGGGGCCTTACCTACGAGCAGTACCTT. Translated: CASSLGRGLTYEQYL.

On this clonotype itself: A junction boundary mismatches the germline segment, possibly from a read error. The chain recombines TRBV29-1 with TRBJ2-3; D ambiguous. Germline V gene sequence: CDR1 SQVTM, CDR2 ANQGSEA. The CDR3 is 14 amino acids. The CDR3 DNA is TGCAGCGTTGAAGCTAATTCCGTCACAGACACGCAGTATTTT. Translated, it gives CSVEANSVTDTQYF.

With respect to this clonotype: Without the conserved terminal phenylalanine or tryptophan, this CDR3 likely stems from a read error. The limits of the CDR3 on the DNA are not certain, so only TCRdb's listed CDR3 is given. This chain joins TRBV4-1 and TRBJ2-2. Germline lookup yields CDR1 MGHRA and CDR2 YSYEKL. Counting both end residues, the CDR3 totals 14 amino acids. The CDR3 protein is CASSQNSNTGERFL.

The rearrangement joins TRBV12-3 or TRBV12-4 to TRBJ2-5, with D perhaps TRBD2 (5 bases). The CDR3 spans 14 residues. V was clipped by 5 bases and J by 1 base, with 11 bases between them. The CDR3 sequence is CASSSNGVQETQYF. CDR3 DNA sequence: TGTGCCAGCAGTAGTAACGGGGTCCAAGAGACCCAGTACTTC.

The CDR3 DNA is TGCAGTGCCGCCTCGGGGGGGGAAGGTCGCGATGAGCAGTTCTTC. The encoded protein is CSAASGGEGRDEQFF. The chain couples TRBV20-1 to TRBJ2-1, with 8 bases lining up with TRBD2. The germline gives CDR1 DFQATT, CDR2 SNEGSKA (reference sequence). The length of the CDR3 is 15 residues. J lost 8 bases, V lost 6 bases, and 15 bases had no gene match.

There are many counts of this clonotype. This rearrangement joins TRBV4-1 to TRBJ1-5, with a tentative D call TRBD1 (5 bases). CDR1 and CDR2 (germline): MGHRA, YSYEKL. The CDR3 is made up of 16 amino acids. The V end was cut by 0 bases, the J end by 2 bases, with 11 bases between. The CDR3 sequence: CASSQDQLGGNQPQHF. The CDR3 nucleotides are TGCGCCAGCAGCCAAGACCAGTTAGGGGGCAATCAGCCCCAGCATTTT.

The genes are TRBV2 and TRBJ2-5; a weak D match, TRBD1 (5 bases). Germline CDR1 SNHLY, CDR2 FYNNEI. V lost 7 bases and J lost 2, with 14 bases in between. This CDR3 is 14 amino acids long. In DNA, the CDR3 is TGTGCCAGCATTCCGACAGCTTGTCAAGAGACCCAGTACTTC. Its translation is CASIPTACQETQYF.

The chain couples TRBV12-3 or TRBV12-4 to TRBJ2-7, with a possible D match to TRBD2 (5 bases). The CDR3 length is 14 residues. V was clipped by 11 bases and J by 2 bases, with 19 bases between them. The CDR3 is CACSTQNGAYEQYF. Written as DNA, the CDR3 is TGTGCCTGTAGTACCCAAAACGGGGCCTACGAGCAGTACTTC.

Details on this clonotype: Germline is not matched at one junction end, which may reflect a read error. This chain uses TRBV6-5 with TRBJ2-1; possibly TRBD2 for D (6 bases). The germline V gene encodes CDR1 MNHEY and CDR2 SVGAGI. The CDR3 loop spans 17 amino acids. The CDR3 loop is CASSYSFGGRSMSEQFF. As DNA, the CDR3 is TGTGCCAGCAGTTACTCTTTCGGGGGACGGTCTATGAGTGAGCAGTTTTTC.

DNA for the CDR3: TGTGCCAGCTACTCGGGACGGGGGCACTACGAGCAGTACTTC. The encoded protein is CASYSGRGHYEQYF. The chain carries TRBV6-5 and TRBJ2-7; the D call may be TRBD1 or TRBD2 (6 bases each). Germline V gene data show CDR1 as MNHEY and CDR2 as SVGAGI. Trimming took off 8 bases at V and 3 bases at J, with 17 bases between the two ends. This CDR3 has 14 residues.

Of note for this clonotype: No conserved phenylalanine or tryptophan is present at the end of the CDR3, so a read error is the likely explanation. The chain links TRBV19 to TRBJ2-1, with TRBD2 as a possible D gene (5 bases). Germline V gene sequence: CDR1 LNHDA, CDR2 SQIVND (reference sequence). This CDR3 has 13 amino acids. Trimming left V 7 bases short and J 5 bases short, with 12 bases between. CDR3 in amino acids: CASTGRRNNEQFI. As DNA, the CDR3 is TGTGCCAGTACGGGGAGAAGGAACAATGAGCAGTTCATC.